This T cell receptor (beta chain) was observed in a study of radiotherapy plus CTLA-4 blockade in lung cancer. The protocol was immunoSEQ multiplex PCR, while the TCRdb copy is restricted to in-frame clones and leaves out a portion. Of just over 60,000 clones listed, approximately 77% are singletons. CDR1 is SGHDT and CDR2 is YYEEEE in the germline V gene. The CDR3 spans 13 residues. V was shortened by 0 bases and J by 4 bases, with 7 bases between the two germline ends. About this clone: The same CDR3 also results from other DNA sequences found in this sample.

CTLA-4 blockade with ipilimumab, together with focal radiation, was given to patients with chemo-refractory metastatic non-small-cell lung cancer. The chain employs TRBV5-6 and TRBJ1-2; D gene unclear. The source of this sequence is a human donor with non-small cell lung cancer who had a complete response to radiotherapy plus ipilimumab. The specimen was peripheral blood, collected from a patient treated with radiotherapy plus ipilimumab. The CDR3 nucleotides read TGTGCCAGCAGCTTGGGGGGTAGCTATGGCTACACCTTC. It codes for CASSLGGSYGYTF.